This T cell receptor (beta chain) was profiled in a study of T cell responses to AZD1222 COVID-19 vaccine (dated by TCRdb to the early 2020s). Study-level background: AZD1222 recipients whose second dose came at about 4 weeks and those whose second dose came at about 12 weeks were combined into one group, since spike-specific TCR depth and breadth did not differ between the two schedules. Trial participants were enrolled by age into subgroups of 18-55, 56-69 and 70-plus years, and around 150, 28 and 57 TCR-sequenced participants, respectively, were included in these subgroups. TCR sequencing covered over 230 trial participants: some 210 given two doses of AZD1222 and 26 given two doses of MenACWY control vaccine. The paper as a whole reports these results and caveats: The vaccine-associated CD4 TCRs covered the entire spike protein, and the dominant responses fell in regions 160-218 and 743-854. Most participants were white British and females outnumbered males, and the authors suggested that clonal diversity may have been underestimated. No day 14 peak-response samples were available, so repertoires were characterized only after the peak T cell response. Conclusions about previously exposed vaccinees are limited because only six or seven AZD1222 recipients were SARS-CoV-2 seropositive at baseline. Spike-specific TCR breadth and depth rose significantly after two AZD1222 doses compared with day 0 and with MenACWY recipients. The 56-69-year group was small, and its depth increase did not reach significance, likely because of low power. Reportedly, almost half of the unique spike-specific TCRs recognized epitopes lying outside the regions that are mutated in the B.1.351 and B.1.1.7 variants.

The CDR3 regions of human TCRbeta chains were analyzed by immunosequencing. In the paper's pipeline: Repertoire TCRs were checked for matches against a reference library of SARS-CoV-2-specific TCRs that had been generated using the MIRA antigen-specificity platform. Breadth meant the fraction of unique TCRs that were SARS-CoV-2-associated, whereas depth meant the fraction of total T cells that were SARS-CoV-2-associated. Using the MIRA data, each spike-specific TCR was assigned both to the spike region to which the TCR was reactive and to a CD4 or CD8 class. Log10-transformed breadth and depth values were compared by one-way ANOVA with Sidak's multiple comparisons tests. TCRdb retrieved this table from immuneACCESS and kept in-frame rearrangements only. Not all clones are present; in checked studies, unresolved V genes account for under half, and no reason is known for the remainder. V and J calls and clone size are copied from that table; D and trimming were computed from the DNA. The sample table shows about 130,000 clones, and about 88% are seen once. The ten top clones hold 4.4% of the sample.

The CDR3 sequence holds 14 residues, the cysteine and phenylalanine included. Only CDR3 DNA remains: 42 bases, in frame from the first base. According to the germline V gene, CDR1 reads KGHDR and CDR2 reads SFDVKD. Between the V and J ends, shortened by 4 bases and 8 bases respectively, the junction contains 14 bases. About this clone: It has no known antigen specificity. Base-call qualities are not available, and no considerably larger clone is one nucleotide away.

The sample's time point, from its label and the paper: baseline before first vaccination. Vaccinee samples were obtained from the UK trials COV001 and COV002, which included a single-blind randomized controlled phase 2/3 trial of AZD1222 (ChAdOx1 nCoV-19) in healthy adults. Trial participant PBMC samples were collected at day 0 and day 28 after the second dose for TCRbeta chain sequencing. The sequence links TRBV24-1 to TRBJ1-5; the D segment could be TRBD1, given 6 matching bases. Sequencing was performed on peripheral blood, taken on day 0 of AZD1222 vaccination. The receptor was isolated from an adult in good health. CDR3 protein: CATSDLTGMKPQHF. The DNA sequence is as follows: TGTGCCACCAGTGACCTGACAGGAATGAAGCCCCAGCATTTT.